These 18 T cell receptor beta chains originate from one sample sequenced in a study of human T cells and chemical hapten exposure. TCRdb analysed the RACE reads with MiXCR anew, one entry per CDR3 protein. Of tens of thousands of distinct CDR3 sequences listed, about 8.9% are singletons. The time point denotes: pre-sensitization, week 0. Treatment reported: therapeutic diphenylcyclopropenone sensitization with weekly scalp DPC. Sequencing used whole blood, obtained in connection with sensitization to the hapten diphenylcyclopropenone (DPC). These receptors were obtained from a woman in her 40s with alopecia areata. Some clones in this sample may be carry-over from other donors' samples.

This clonotype was counted ten times or more. The DNA for the CDR3 is TGTGCCAGCAGTTGGTCGTCCGGGGAGCTGTTTTTT. Its translation: CASSWSSGELFF. The chain has TRBV12-3 or TRBV12-4 and TRBJ2-2; D remains unclear. The CDR3 loop spans 12 amino acids. Trimming left V 4 bases short and J 6 bases short, with 6 bases between.

This clonotype was seen ten or more times. The chain combines TRBV6-5 with TRBJ1-5; D is uncertain. Looked up from germline, CDR1 is MNHEY and CDR2 is SVGAGI. CDR3 length: 13 residues. Deletions cut 2 bases from V and 2 bases from J, with 4 bases between. The CDR3 nucleotides are TGTGCCAGCAGTTACCAGGGCAATCAGCCCCAGCATTTT. It translates to CASSYQGNQPQHF.

This clonotype turned up a few times. The chain uses TRBV9 and TRBJ2-3; possibly TRBD2 for D (5 bases). The CDR3 runs 15 residues. The V and J ends lost 0 bases and 6 bases respectively, with 14 bases between them. Germline values: CDR1 SGDLS, CDR2 YYNGEE. The DNA of the CDR3 is TGTGCCAGCAGCGTAGGTTTGTGGGAGACCGATACGCAGTATTTT. Its translation is CASSVGLWETDTQYF.

This clonotype was observed a few times. This sequence joins TRBV25-1 and TRBJ2-2; possibly TRBD1 for D (5 bases). Trimming stripped 1 base from V and 0 bases from J, with 6 bases between. Germline V CDR1 and CDR2: MGHDK, SYGVNS. The CDR3 spans 15 residues. The CDR3 is CASSEWGSNTGELFF. The CDR3 nucleotides read TGTGCCAGCAGTGAATGGGGCTCGAACACCGGGGAGCTGTTTTTT.

This clonotype came up a few times. The chain employs TRBV6-5 and TRBJ1-5, with 7 nucleotides matching TRBD1. This CDR3 is 15 amino acids long. The junction had 7 bases not matched to a gene; V was cut back by 8 bases and J by 0 bases. Germline CDR1 reads MNHEY; CDR2 reads SVGAGI. CDR3 in amino acids: CASGQAGYSNQPQHF. The CDR3 DNA sequence: TGTGCCAGCGGACAGGCGGGGTATAGCAATCAGCCCCAGCATTTT.

The gene calls are TRBV28 and TRBJ2-3; 10 nucleotides line up with TRBD2. J was trimmed by 2 bases and V by 8 bases; bases with no gene match: 10. The germline V gene encodes CDR1 MDHEN and CDR2 SYDVKM. This CDR3 comprises 16 residues. CDR3 sequence reads: CASCDLTSGDTDTQYF. Here the CDR3 DNA reads TGTGCCAGCTGCGATCTCACTAGCGGGGACACAGATACGCAGTATTTT.

This clonotype was detected many times. This chain joins TRBV7-2 and TRBJ2-5; 9 positions agree with TRBD2. The CDR3 has 15 amino acids. The V segment lost 4 bases and the J segment 6 bases; nucleotides outside the gene matches: 9. CDR1 SGHTA and CDR2 FQGNSA come from the germline V gene. The CDR3 sequence is CASSWPGGGGQTQYF. CDR3 in DNA: TGTGCCAGCAGCTGGCCGGGCGGGGGGGGACAGACCCAGTACTTC. Full variable domain (remainder filled in from reference TRBV7-2 and TRBJ2-5): GAGVSQSPSNKVTEKGKDVELRCDPISGHTALYWYRQSLGQGLEFLIYFQGNSAPDKSGLPSDRFSAERTGGSVSTLTIQRTQQEDSAVYLCASSWPGGGGQTQYFGPGTRLLVL.

The chain employs TRBV4-3 and TRBJ1-4, with unresolved D. Trimming took 5 bases from V and 8 from J, leaving 15 bases between them. CDR3 size: 14 residues. Germline CDR1 LGHNA, CDR2 YSLEER. DNA for the CDR3: TGCGCCAGCAGCTACAACCAGGCGGCAGAAAAACTGTTTTTT. Translation gives CASSYNQAAEKLFF.

The chain has TRBV29-1 and TRBJ2-5; no reliable D call. CDR1 and CDR2 (germline): SQVTM, ANQGSEA. The CDR3 runs 13 residues. Trimming removed 2 bases at V and 2 bases at J, with 9 bases between. In nucleotides, the CDR3 is TGCAGCGTTGAATGGCCAGTACAAGAGACCCAGTACTTC. It yields the protein CSVEWPVQETQYF.

This clonotype was seen at least ten times. V and J are TRBV20-1 and TRBJ2-4; no reliable D call. V dropped 0 bases and J dropped 1 base, with 10 bases sitting between them. Per the germline V gene, CDR1 is DFQATT and CDR2 is SNEGSKA (reference sequence). There are 15 residues in the CDR3. CDR3: CSARDPRGAKNIQYF. The CDR3 DNA reads TGCAGTGCTAGAGACCCCCGTGGGGCCAAAAACATTCAGTACTTC.

J is TRBJ2-3 and V is TRBV12-3 or TRBV12-4; 8 nucleotides align to TRBD2. Germline trimming cut 5 bases from V and 0 bases from J; bases unmatched to any gene: 4. This CDR3 is built from 15 residues. In DNA, the CDR3 is TGTGCCAGCAGTAGCGGGGGAACTAGCACAGATACGCAGTATTTT. Its translation: CASSSGGTSTDTQYF.

The sample holds many counts of this clonotype. The genes are TRBV7-9 and TRBJ1-1, with D uncertain. The CDR3 has 13 amino acids. Germline CDR1 SEHNR, CDR2 FQNEAQ (reference sequence). The V end lost 6 bases, the J end lost 1 base, and 9 bases lay between the germline ends. CDR3 sequence: CASRNTANTEAFF. The CDR3 DNA reads as TGTGCCAGCAGGAATACAGCGAACACTGAAGCTTTCTTT.

The V and J genes are TRBV7-2 and TRBJ2-5, with D possibly TRBD2 on 6 matching bases. The germline V gene has CDR1 SGHTA and CDR2 FQGNSA. V was trimmed by 1 base and J by 4 bases, leaving 19 bases between them. The CDR3 runs to 17 residues. The CDR3 sequence is CASSLGWGGKSRETQYF. CDR3 sequence (DNA): TGTGCCAGCAGCTTAGGATGGGGAGGAAAAAGTCGAGAGACCCAGTACTTC.

The rearrangement links TRBV15 to TRBJ2-1; D not resolved. The germline V and J ends were trimmed by 1 base and 6 bases, with 16 bases remaining between them. From germline, CDR1 is LNHNV and CDR2 YYDKDF (reference sequence). The CDR3 loop spans 16 amino acids. CDR3 in DNA: TGTGCCACCAGCAGAGGCAGTGGCGCGGTCCTCAATGAGCAGTTCTTC. This sequence encodes CATSRGSGAVLNEQFF.

V gene TRBV5-1 combines with J gene TRBJ2-5; 9 nucleotides align to TRBD1. The germline V gene has CDR1 SGHRS and CDR2 YFSETQ. The ends lost 4 bases at V and 5 bases at J; junction bases unmatched: 6. CDR3 length equals 14 residues. CDR3 in DNA: TGCGCCAGCAGCGCGGACAGGGGCGGCGAGACCCAGTACTTC. Its translation is CASSADRGGETQYF.

This clonotype was found many times. V and J are TRBV6-5 and TRBJ2-5; D is perhaps TRBD1 or TRBD2 (5 bases each). The CDR3 is 13 residues long. The germline CDR1 and CDR2 sequences are MNHEY and SVGAGI. V was pared by 6 bases and J by 1 base, with 9 bases between. The CDR3 region is CASRTGTQETQYF. CDR3 coding DNA: TGTGCCAGCAGAACCGGGACCCAAGAGACCCAGTACTTC.

The chain links TRBV6-6 to TRBJ2-2; D not certain. Germline V CDR1 and CDR2: MNHNY, SVGAGI (reference sequence). The V end lost 5 bases, the J end lost 9 bases, and 10 bases lay between the germline ends. This CDR3 has 12 amino acids. The CDR3 bases are TGTGCCAGCAGTCCTGACCCCCGGGAGCTGTTTTTT. Translated, it gives CASSPDPRELFF.

The J gene is TRBJ2-2, the V gene TRBV5-1; 7 bases match TRBD2. Trimming removed 7 bases from V and 2 bases from J; junction bases left unmatched: 5. Germline V lookup: CDR1 SGHRS, CDR2 YFSETQ. The CDR3 contains 14 residues. CDR3 amino acids: CASDSGLNTGELFF. In nucleotides, the CDR3 is TGCGCCAGCGATTCGGGACTAAACACCGGGGAGCTGTTTTTT.